This T cell receptor (beta chain) comes out of a study of identical twins. General study findings and limits: Analyses of zero insertions could, in part, be confounded by invariant MAIT and iNKT cells.

Turning to this clonotype: Its antigen is unidentified.

With template switching, a universal primer site was added, and the cDNA carried unique molecular identifiers. TCRdb analysed the 5' RACE reads with MiXCR anew, one entry per CDR3 protein. Of fewer than 250,000 distinct CDR3 sequences listed, about 7.5% are singletons. The CDR3 is 17 residues long. Trimming took 1 base from V and 5 from J, leaving 20 bases between them. Germline CDR1 reads MNHEY; CDR2 reads SVGAGI. These data were also reused for a study on yellow fever vaccine responses in identical twins.

The sequencing sample was made of memory (CD45RO+) T cells sorted from blood. The chain employs TRBV6-5 and TRBJ2-5, with D perhaps TRBD1 or TRBD2 (6 bases each). The clonotype comes from a woman in her late teens or twenties in good health. The CDR3 spells CASSYYRFGGRVETQYF. The CDR3 bases are TGTGCCAGCAGTTACTACCGATTTGGGGGGCGAGTCGAGACCCAGTACTTC.